These 9 T cell receptor beta chains were all obtained from the same sample, sequenced in a study of beta chain features in type 1 diabetes. The investigators reverse transcribed all of the isolated RNA, so they sequenced expressed TCRB transcripts. The method was immunoSEQ multiplex PCR; TCRdb's version includes in-frame clones alone and lacks a portion of them. The table lists 390,000 or so clones, approximately 13% of them singletons. Sequenced sample: naive CD4+ T cells from blood. Source of these receptors: a man aged 30-40 years in good health.

The chain couples TRBV7-7 to TRBJ1-1; 8 bases map to TRBD1. Germline CDR1 and CDR2: SSHAT and FNYEAQ (reference sequence). The CDR3 is 13 residues long. After removal of 6 bases from V and 6 bases from J, the junction contained 6 bases not matched to a gene. CDR3 amino acids: CASSPRGLAEAFF. The CDR3 DNA sequence: TGTGCCAGCAGTCCCAGGGGGCTCGCTGAAGCTTTCTTT.

This clone came up a few times. The chain is built from TRBV5-1 and TRBJ2-1; TRBD1 aligns across 12 bases. V trimming: 4 bases; J trimming: 12 bases; junction bases outside the gene matches: 11. CDR1 and CDR2 (germline): SGHRS, YFSETQ. The CDR3 runs to 15 residues. In nucleotides, the CDR3 is TGCGCCAGCAGCACCCGGGACAGGGGGCGAGTTGGGCAGTTCTTC. The encoded protein is CASSTRDRGRVGQFF.

This clone was recorded a few times. The rearrangement uses TRBV10-2 and TRBJ2-3, with 8 bases fitting TRBD2. Trimming took 6 bases from V and 2 from J; bases not matched to a gene: 7. Germline lookup yields CDR1 WSHSY and CDR2 SAAADI. CDR3 length equals 15 residues. CDR3 in DNA: TGCGCCAGCAGACAAACTAGCGGCTACACAGATACGCAGTATTTT. It specifies CASRQTSGYTDTQYF.

This clone was counted a few times. V usage is TRBV4-3 and J usage is TRBJ2-1, with unresolved D. The germline V and J ends were trimmed by 0 bases and 4 bases, with 7 bases remaining between them. The CDR3 is 14 amino acids. The V gene's germline CDR1 is LGHNA and CDR2 YSLEER. The CDR3 protein is CASSQDLQYNEQFF. The CDR3 nucleotides are TGCGCCAGCAGCCAAGATCTCCAGTACAATGAGCAGTTCTTC.

The chain links TRBV6-5 to TRBJ2-7; D uncertain. The CDR3 is 14 amino acids. The V and J ends lost 4 bases and 1 base respectively, with 11 bases between them. Germline CDR1 MNHEY, CDR2 SVGAGI. The CDR3 bases are TGTGCCAGCAGTTTGACTCAATCTTCCTACGAGCAGTACGTC. Protein: CASSLTQSSYEQYV.

The rearrangement joins TRBV9 to TRBJ2-7; TRBD1 matches 7 bases. Germline lookup yields CDR1 SGDLS and CDR2 YYNGEE. V lost 0 bases to trimming and J lost 3 bases; unmatched junction nucleotides: 9. CDR3 length: 16 amino acids. CDR3 bases: TGTGCCAGCAGCGTAGTCGGACAGGCCACCTTCTACGAGCAGTACTTC. This gives the protein CASSVVGQATFYEQYF.

The chain links TRBV4-1 to TRBJ2-5, with TRBD1 matching 7 bases. Unmatched junction bases numbered 6, after V lost 3 bases and J lost 5 bases. The CDR3 extends over 14 amino acids. Germline CDR1 is MGHRA and CDR2 is YSYEKL. The CDR3 DNA sequence: TGCGCCAGCAGCCAGCCCACAGGGGTCGAGACCCAGTACTTC. Translating it yields CASSQPTGVETQYF.

In its sample, this clone was seen a few times. The chain recombines TRBV9 with TRBJ2-3; D remains ambiguous. Germline assignment: CDR1 SGDLS and CDR2 YYNGEE. The CDR3 sequence is 15 residues long. Trimming shortened V by 1 base and J by 4 bases, and 13 bases separated the two germline ends. This CDR3 is CASSVRLAGADTQYF. The DNA of the CDR3 is TGTGCCAGCAGCGTAAGGTTAGCTGGCGCAGATACGCAGTATTTT.

Worth noting for this clone: The junction departs from the called germline gene at one end, perhaps through a read error. This rearrangement joins TRBV5-4 to TRBJ2-7; 8 bases are shared with TRBD1. This CDR3 comprises 13 residues. Germline CDR1 SGHNT, CDR2 YYREEE (reference sequence). The CDR3 protein is CASSLDIPGQAVF. CDR3 nucleotide sequence: TGTGCCAGCAGCCTGGACATACCGGGACAGGCTGTCTTC. Looking up the rest from reference TRBV5-4 and TRBJ2-7 gives the full variable domain: ETGVTQSPTHLIKTRGQQVTLRCSSQSGHNTVSWYQQALGQGPQFIFQYYREEENGRGNFPPRFSGLQFPNYSSELNVNALELDDSALYLCASSLDIPGQAVFGPGTRLTVT.